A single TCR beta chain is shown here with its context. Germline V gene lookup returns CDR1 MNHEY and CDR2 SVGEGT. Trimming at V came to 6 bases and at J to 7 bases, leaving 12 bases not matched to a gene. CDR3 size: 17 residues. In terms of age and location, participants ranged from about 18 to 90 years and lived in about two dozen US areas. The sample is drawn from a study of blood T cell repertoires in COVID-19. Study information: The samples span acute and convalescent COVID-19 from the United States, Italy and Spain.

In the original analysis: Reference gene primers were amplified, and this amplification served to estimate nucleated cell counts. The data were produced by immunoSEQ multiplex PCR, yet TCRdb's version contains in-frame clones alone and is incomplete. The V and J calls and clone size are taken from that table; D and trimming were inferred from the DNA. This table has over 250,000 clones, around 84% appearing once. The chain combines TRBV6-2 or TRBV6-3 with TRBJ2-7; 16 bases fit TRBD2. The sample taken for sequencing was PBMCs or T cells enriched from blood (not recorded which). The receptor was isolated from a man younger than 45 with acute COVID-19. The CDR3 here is CASSRPGLAGGPGEQYV. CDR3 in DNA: TGTGCCAGCAGCCGACCGGGACTAGCGGGAGGGCCTGGGGAGCAGTACGTC.